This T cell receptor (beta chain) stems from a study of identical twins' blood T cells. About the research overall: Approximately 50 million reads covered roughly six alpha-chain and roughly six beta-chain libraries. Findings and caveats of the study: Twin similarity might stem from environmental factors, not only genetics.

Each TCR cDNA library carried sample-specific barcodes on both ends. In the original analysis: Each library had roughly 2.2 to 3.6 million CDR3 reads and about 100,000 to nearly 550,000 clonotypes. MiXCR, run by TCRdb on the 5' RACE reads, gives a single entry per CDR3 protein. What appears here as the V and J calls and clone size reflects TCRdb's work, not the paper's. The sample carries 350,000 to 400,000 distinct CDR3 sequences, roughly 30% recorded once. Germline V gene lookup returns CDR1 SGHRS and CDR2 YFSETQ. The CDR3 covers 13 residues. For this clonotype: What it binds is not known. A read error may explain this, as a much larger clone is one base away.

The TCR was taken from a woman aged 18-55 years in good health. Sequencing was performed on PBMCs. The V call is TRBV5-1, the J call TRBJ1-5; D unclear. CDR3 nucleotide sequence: TGCGCCAGCAGCCTGGGGAACAATCAGCCCCGGCATTTT. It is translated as CASSLGNNQPRHF.